Below are 9 T cell receptor beta chains sequenced from a single sample in a study of T cell responses to AZD1222 COVID-19 vaccine. Sequenced by immunoSEQ multiplex PCR; TCRdb stores in-frame clones only, minus some. The data show about 150,000 clones, about nine tenths seen once. The starting material was peripheral blood, obtained on day 0 of AZD1222 vaccination. Receptors originate from an adult in good health.

The chain links TRBV11-2 to TRBJ2-6; no definite D call. From germline, CDR1 is SGHAT and CDR2 FQNNGV. The ends were cut back, 3 bases at V and 4 bases at J, with 13 bases in the middle. The CDR3 length is 16 residues. CDR3 amino acids: CASSFHYDPGANVLTF. In nucleotides, the CDR3 is TGTGCCAGCAGCTTTCACTACGATCCGGGGGCCAACGTCCTGACTTTC.

The chain couples TRBV5-5 to TRBJ2-5; D might be TRBD1 or TRBD2, each matching 5 bases. V lost 4 bases to trimming and J lost 3 bases, with 13 bases between them. The CDR3 is 14 amino acids. Germline V CDR1 and CDR2: SGHKS, YYEKEE (reference sequence). For the CDR3, the DNA is TGTGCCAGCAGCCCATGGGGACGGGAAGAGACCCAGTACTTC. It specifies CASSPWGREETQYF.

The rearrangement uses TRBV6-6 and TRBJ2-7, with D possibly being TRBD2 (6 bases). V gave up 3 bases and J gave up 3 bases, with 12 bases separating them. This CDR3 contains 14 residues. CDR1 is MNHNY and CDR2 is SVGAGI in the germline V gene (reference sequence). The CDR3 region has the DNA TGTGCCAGCAGTTATCAGGAGGGGTACTACGAGCAGTACTTC. As protein: CASSYQEGYYEQYF.

This chain joins TRBV4-1 and TRBJ2-7, with D perhaps TRBD2 (5 bases). Germline lookup yields CDR1 MGHRA and CDR2 YSYEKL. V dropped 1 base and J dropped 5 bases, with 18 bases sitting between them. This CDR3 comprises 16 residues. The CDR3: CASSQVQKGSEHEQYF. The CDR3 DNA follows: TGCGCCAGCAGCCAAGTTCAGAAAGGGAGCGAACACGAGCAGTACTTC.

CDR3 residues: CASSIAPDLSTDTQYF. CDR3 sequence (DNA): TGTGCCAGTAGTATAGCCCCAGATCTAAGCACAGATACGCAGTATTTT. The V call is TRBV19, the J call TRBJ2-3; D uncertain. This CDR3 comprises 16 residues. Per germline, CDR1 LNHDA and CDR2 SQIVND (reference sequence). V was clipped by 1 base and J by 0 bases, with 11 bases between them. The whole variable domain, filled in from reference TRBV19 and TRBJ2-3, reads DGGITQSPKYLFRKEGQNVTLSCEQNLNHDAMYWYRQDPGQGLRLIYYSQIVNDFQKGDIAEGYSVSREKKESFPLTVTSAQKNPTAFYLCASSIAPDLSTDTQYFGPGTRLTVL.

The chain joins TRBV27 to TRBJ2-3, with D perhaps matching TRBD2 (6 bases). Germline V gives CDR1 MNHEY, CDR2 SMNVEV (reference sequence). The CDR3 runs 18 residues. The V end lost 4 bases, the J end lost 4 bases, and 24 bases lay between the germline ends. The CDR3 region is CASSSQIPEGGGSDTQYF. The CDR3, as DNA: TGTGCCAGCAGTTCACAAATTCCGGAGGGAGGAGGGTCAGATACGCAGTATTTT.

This rearrangement joins TRBV7-2 to TRBJ1-2; D is undetermined. V was pared by 5 bases and J by 8 bases, with 24 bases between. Germline V lookup: CDR1 SGHTA, CDR2 FQGNSA. CDR3 length equals 16 residues. The CDR3 spells CASSAPGGRQTQGYTF. CDR3 sequence (DNA): TGTGCCAGCAGCGCCCCCGGCGGGCGTCAGACCCAGGGCTACACCTTC.

Notes on this clone: The same CDR3 is also encoded by other DNA sequences in this sample. The gene calls are TRBV6-5 and TRBJ2-6; D could derive from TRBD1 or TRBD2 (5 bases each). CDR1 is MNHEY and CDR2 is SVGAGI in the germline V gene. This CDR3 is 15 amino acids long. V was clipped by 2 bases and J by 0 bases, with 5 bases between them. The CDR3 loop is CASSYGGSGANVLTF. In DNA, the CDR3 is TGTGCCAGCAGTTACGGGGGCTCTGGGGCCAACGTCCTGACTTTC.

The chain employs TRBV2 and TRBJ1-3, with TRBD1 matching over 7 bases. This CDR3 contains 16 residues. V was clipped by 0 bases and J by 3 bases; unmatched bases: 5. Per the germline V gene, CDR1 is SNHLY and CDR2 is FYNNEI. The CDR3 DNA follows: TGTGCCAGCAGTGAAGCAGGGGGCTATGTTGGAAACACCATATATTTT. Translating gives CASSEAGGYVGNTIYF.